The 17 T cell receptor beta chains below come from one sample, sequenced in a study of CD8 T cells in ankylosing spondylitis. TCRdb called the 5' RACE reads again in MiXCR, with one record for every CDR3 protein. This table holds under 300,000 distinct CDR3 sequences, around a tenth found once. What was sequenced was blood, either unsorted or a sorted T cell fraction (not recorded which). These receptors all come from a male donor with ankylosing spondylitis or in good health (not recorded which).

The V call is TRBV2, the J call TRBJ2-1; D remains unclear. The CDR3 sequence is 12 residues long. Trimming stripped 3 bases from V and 6 bases from J, with 6 bases between. The germline V gene encodes CDR1 SNHLY and CDR2 FYNNEI. The CDR3 here is CASSEGSNEQFF. DNA for the CDR3: TGTGCCAGCAGTGAGGGCTCCAATGAGCAGTTCTTC.

This clonotype was counted many times. The chain uses TRBV24-1 and TRBJ2-1, with 7 bases fitting TRBD2. The CDR3 runs 13 residues. In germline, CDR1 is KGHDR, CDR2 SFDVKD. Trimming at V came to 4 bases and at J to 12 bases, leaving 8 bases not matched to a gene. Written as DNA, the CDR3 is TGTGCCACCAGTGACAATTCCCGGGAGGTGCAGTTCTTC. Protein: CATSDNSREVQFF.

This clonotype was observed a handful of times. The J gene is TRBJ2-2, the V gene TRBV3-1; TRBD1 aligns across 9 bases. J gave up 3 bases and V 5 bases, and 4 bases lay outside the gene matches. Germline CDR1 reads LGHDT; CDR2 reads YNNKEL (reference sequence). The CDR3 consists of 15 residues. The DNA of the CDR3 is TGTGCCAGCAGCACCCGGGACAGGGACACCGGGGAGCTGTTTTTT. Translating it yields CASSTRDRDTGELFF.

This clonotype was counted at least ten times. V and J are TRBV20-1 and TRBJ2-3; D not certain. This CDR3 has 11 residues. V was shortened by 0 bases and J by 6 bases, with 4 bases between the two germline ends. Looked up from germline, CDR1 is DFQATT and CDR2 is SNEGSKA (reference sequence). CDR3 residues: CSARDRDTQYF. The CDR3 DNA sequence: TGCAGTGCTAGAGATAGGGATACGCAGTATTTT.

Only one count was recorded for this clonotype. This chain joins TRBV2 and TRBJ2-7; the D call may be TRBD1 or TRBD2 (5 bases each). V dropped 3 bases and J dropped 5 bases, with 17 bases sitting between them. This CDR3 has 15 residues. Germline assignment: CDR1 SNHLY and CDR2 FYNNEI. Here the CDR3 reads CASSDGDPNVDEQYF. In DNA, the CDR3 is TGTGCCAGCAGTGATGGGGACCCCAACGTTGACGAGCAGTACTTC.

This clonotype was observed at least ten times. This CDR3 is CASSQDLTSGKTDTQYF. The CDR3 nucleotides read TGCGCCAGCAGCCAAGATCTAACTAGCGGGAAGACAGATACGCAGTATTTT. The rearrangement uses TRBV4-1 and TRBJ2-3; 10 bases map to TRBD2. After removal of 0 bases from V and 3 bases from J, the junction contained 6 bases not matched to a gene. CDR1 is MGHRA and CDR2 is YSYEKL in the germline V gene. CDR3 size: 17 residues.

This clonotype was seen at least ten times. The chain is built from TRBV4-2 and TRBJ2-7; TRBD1 might be the D (5 bases). Between the trimmed V and J ends, which lost 8 bases and 7 bases, there was a span of 15 bases. Germline CDR1 reads LGHNA; CDR2 reads YNFKEQ. This CDR3 has 12 residues. The CDR3 protein is CASAGLVSEQYF. The CDR3 DNA is TGTGCCAGCGCAGGGTTGGTTTCGGAGCAGTACTTC.

This clonotype was counted at least ten times. The chain carries TRBV5-1 and TRBJ2-7; D not resolved. Trimming removed 4 bases at V and 2 bases at J, with 7 bases between. The germline gives CDR1 SGHRS, CDR2 YFSETQ. The CDR3 extends over 12 amino acids. The chain's CDR3 is CASSRLPYEQYF. CDR3 sequence (DNA): TGCGCCAGCAGCCGCCTTCCCTACGAGCAGTACTTC. Using reference TRBV5-1 and TRBJ2-7 for the parts outside the CDR3, the full variable domain is KAGVTQTPRYLIKTRGQQVTLSCSPISGHRSVSWYQQTPGQGLQFLFEYFSETQRNKGNFPGRFSGRQFSNSRSEMNVSTLELGDSALYLCASSRLPYEQYFGPGTRLTVT.

This clonotype was counted only a few times. This sequence joins TRBV29-1 and TRBJ2-2, with no clear D. In germline, CDR1 is SQVTM, CDR2 ANQGSEA. This CDR3 has 14 amino acids. V was shortened by 0 bases and J by 3 bases, with 8 bases between the two germline ends. The CDR3 DNA follows: TGCAGCGTTGAAGATCGGATGGACACCGGGGAGCTGTTTTTT. It encodes CSVEDRMDTGELFF.

Many counts were recorded for this clonotype. The CDR3 sequence: CSATGLSKNIQYF. The DNA of the CDR3 is TGCAGCGCCACAGGGTTATCCAAAAACATTCAGTACTTC. V and J are TRBV29-1 and TRBJ2-4, with D possibly TRBD1 on 6 matching bases. The CDR3 sequence is 13 residues long. V was trimmed by 7 bases and J by 2 bases, leaving 12 bases between them. Germline V gene sequence: CDR1 SQVTM, CDR2 ANQGSEA.

The chain employs TRBV5-5 and TRBJ1-1; D gene ambiguous. This CDR3 contains 14 residues. Trimming pared 1 base from V and 4 bases from J, leaving 11 bases between. Germline V gene data show CDR1 as SGHKS and CDR2 as YYEKEE (reference sequence). For the CDR3, the DNA is TGTGCCAGCAGCTTGTCCGCAGAGTCCACTGAAGCTTTCTTT. Residues: CASSLSAESTEAFF.

The gene calls are TRBV20-1 and TRBJ2-6; D is unresolved. The ends were cut back, 0 bases at V and 0 bases at J, with 6 bases in the middle. The CDR3 is 15 residues long. Germline V gene sequence: CDR1 DFQATT, CDR2 SNEGSKA (reference sequence). In DNA, the CDR3 is TGCAGTGCTAGAGACCCGCACTCTGGGGCCAACGTCCTGACTTTC. Protein product: CSARDPHSGANVLTF.

This clonotype was detected ten times or more. V is TRBV5-1 and J is TRBJ1-6; D is undetermined. Germline-derived CDR1 and CDR2 are SGHRS and YFSETQ. The CDR3 consists of 12 residues. V lost 4 bases and J lost 10, with 9 bases in between. Here the CDR3 reads CASSMVGSPLHF. CDR3 nucleotides: TGCGCCAGCAGCATGGTAGGGTCACCCCTCCACTTT. The whole variable domain, filled in from reference TRBV5-1 and TRBJ1-6, reads KAGVTQTPRYLIKTRGQQVTLSCSPISGHRSVSWYQQTPGQGLQFLFEYFSETQRNKGNFPGRFSGRQFSNSRSEMNVSTLELGDSALYLCASSMVGSPLHFGNGTRLTVT.

This clonotype was seen many times. The CDR3 DNA sequence: TGTGCCAGCAGCCAAGGTTCGGGGGCGCACAATGAGCAGTTCTTC. It specifies CASSQGSGAHNEQFF. The chain recombines TRBV3-1 with TRBJ2-1; D might be TRBD1 or TRBD2, each matching 6 bases. The CDR3 spans 15 residues. Germline CDR1 is LGHDT and CDR2 is YNNKEL (reference sequence). V was trimmed by 1 base and J by 5 bases, leaving 12 bases between them.

This clonotype was picked up many times. The chain has TRBV20-1 and TRBJ2-1, with 14 bases lining up with TRBD2. V dropped 6 bases and J dropped 8; count of bases not matched to a gene: 9. The germline V gene has CDR1 DFQATT and CDR2 SNEGSKA (reference sequence). There are 15 residues in the CDR3. CDR3 loop: CSASPTSGGAYEQFF. CDR3 coding DNA: TGCAGTGCCTCCCCGACTAGCGGGGGGGCCTATGAGCAGTTCTTC.

This clonotype was observed at least ten times. The chain combines TRBV7-8 with TRBJ2-2; D is possibly TRBD1 (5 bases). The germline V gene encodes CDR1 SGHVS and CDR2 FQNEAQ. The CDR3 totals 16 residues. V was clipped by 1 base and J by 1 base, with 10 bases between them. Here the CDR3 DNA reads TGTGCCAGCAGCTTAGGGGGCGTGGGGAACACCGGGGAGCTGTTTTTT. This translates into CASSLGGVGNTGELFF.

This clonotype was observed many times. The chain joins TRBV20-1 to TRBJ2-4, with a possible D match to TRBD1 (6 bases). The CDR3 loop spans 15 amino acids. V shed 1 base and J shed 0 bases, with 10 bases lying between them. CDR1 and CDR2 from the germline V gene are DFQATT and SNEGSKA (reference sequence). The CDR3 sequence is CSARGGHLAKNIQYF. The CDR3 nucleotides read TGCAGTGCTAGAGGGGGACACCTAGCCAAAAACATTCAGTACTTC.